These 27 T cell receptor beta chains share one sample of origin, sequenced in a study of T cells after yellow fever vaccination. MiXCR, run by TCRdb on the 5' RACE reads, gives a single entry per CDR3 protein. Of around 550,000 distinct CDR3 sequences in the sample, roughly a fifth were seen once. The sequenced sample was PBMCs, obtained 15 days after the yellow fever booster vaccination. All receptors derive from a man between 25 and 39 years old who received the YFV17D yellow fever vaccine.

This clonotype appeared a few times. J is TRBJ2-3 and V is TRBV7-6, with D unresolved. This CDR3 has 14 residues. V lost 1 base and J lost 1, with 6 bases in between. Germline assignment: CDR1 SGHVS and CDR2 FNYEAQ. DNA for the CDR3: TGTGCCAGCAGCTTAGTTCTGCGCACAGATACGCAGTATTTT. Its protein is CASSLVLRTDTQYF.

The genes are TRBV20-1 and TRBJ2-7; D possibly corresponds to TRBD2 (6 bases). This CDR3 is built from 13 residues. The germline CDR1 and CDR2 sequences are DFQATT and SNEGSKA (reference sequence). V was pared by 3 bases and J by 3 bases, with 12 bases between. For the CDR3, the DNA is TGCAGTGCTAGTCCCCGGGGGTTCTACGAGCAGTACTTC. It specifies CSASPRGFYEQYF.

This chain uses TRBV12-3 or TRBV12-4 with TRBJ1-2; D remains ambiguous. V lost 4 bases, J lost 5 bases, and 14 bases lay in between. CDR3 length equals 14 residues. CDR3 nucleotides: TGTGCCAGCAGTTCCCCGGGCAGAGAATATGGCTACACCTTC. This sequence encodes CASSSPGREYGYTF.

This rearrangement joins TRBV10-3 to TRBJ2-6; no firm D call. CDR3 length: 14 residues. Germline CDR1 ENHRY, CDR2 SYGVKD. V lost 6 bases, J lost 1 base, and 7 bases lay in between. The CDR3 loop reads CAISPISGANVLTF. As DNA, the CDR3 is TGTGCCATCAGCCCAATTTCTGGGGCCAACGTCCTGACTTTC.

Concerning this clonotype itself: Given the absence of the conserved phenylalanine or tryptophan at the CDR3 end, a read error is likely. This rearrangement joins TRBV11-2 to TRBJ2-5; TRBD2 might be the D (6 bases). CDR1 and CDR2 from the germline V gene are SGHAT and FQNNGV. This CDR3 spans 14 amino acids. Trimming took 5 bases from V and 2 from J, leaving 12 bases between them. The CDR3 DNA sequence: TGTGCCAGCAGCCCCGGGACTCATCAAGAGACCCAGTACTCC. Its translation is CASSPGTHQETQYS.

V usage is TRBV12-3 or TRBV12-4 and J usage is TRBJ2-3, with D possibly matching TRBD1 (5 bases). Trimming stripped 7 bases from V and 0 bases from J, with 20 bases between. The CDR3 contains 17 residues. The CDR3 reads CASTHRSEGHSTDTQYF. For the CDR3, the DNA is TGTGCCAGCACGCACCGATCGGAAGGACACAGCACAGATACGCAGTATTTT.

The chain combines TRBV20-1 with TRBJ1-2; TRBD1 is a possible D gene (6 bases). Trimming stripped 5 bases from V and 4 bases from J, with 14 bases between. Germline CDR1 is DFQATT and CDR2 is SNEGSKA (reference sequence). The CDR3 contains 13 residues. CDR3 amino acids: CSASTGTGYGYTF. The CDR3 bases are TGCAGTGCTTCTACAGGGACCGGCTATGGCTACACCTTC.

The V call is TRBV11-2, the J call TRBJ2-7; D might be TRBD2 (5 bases). Trimming removed 5 bases at V and 3 bases at J, with 14 bases between. The germline gives CDR1 SGHAT, CDR2 FQNNGV. The CDR3 extends over 14 amino acids. The CDR3 protein is CASSPRLDFYEQYF. The CDR3 DNA follows: TGTGCCAGCAGCCCCAGATTGGACTTCTACGAGCAGTACTTC.

This clonotype was detected a few times. The chain carries TRBV19 and TRBJ2-5; 8 positions agree with TRBD2. This CDR3 has 14 residues. Germline CDR1 reads LNHDA; CDR2 reads SQIVND (reference sequence). With 5 bases clipped from V and 3 bases from J, the junction kept 5 bases outside the gene matches. The CDR3 DNA follows: TGTGCCAGTAGTTCGGGACTAGAGAAAGAGACCCAGTACTTC. Amino acids: CASSSGLEKETQYF.

This clonotype was detected only once. The chain combines TRBV7-2 with TRBJ1-4, with D unclear. The CDR3 sequence is 15 residues long. Trimming took off 5 bases at V and 5 bases at J, with 15 bases between the two ends. Germline lookup yields CDR1 SGHTA and CDR2 FQGNSA. CDR3: CASSKRRDLNEKLFF. CDR3 bases: TGTGCCAGCAGCAAACGAAGGGATTTAAATGAAAAACTGTTTTTT.

This clonotype turned up a few times. The chain employs TRBV29-1 and TRBJ1-5; D is perhaps TRBD1 (5 bases). Deletions cut 4 bases from V and 1 base from J, with 5 bases between. From germline, CDR1 is SQVTM and CDR2 ANQGSEA. The CDR3 spans 12 residues. CDR3 DNA sequence: TGCAGCGTTGGGGACAGCAATCAGCCCCAGCATTTT. This translates into CSVGDSNQPQHF.

The rearrangement joins TRBV7-2 to TRBJ2-7; tentatively, D is TRBD2 (5 bases). The CDR3 covers 13 residues. Trimming removed 5 bases from V and 3 bases from J, with 11 bases in between. The germline V gene has CDR1 SGHTA and CDR2 FQGNSA. In DNA form, the CDR3 reads TGTGCCAGCAGCCTCACCCGGGACTACGAGCAGTACTTC. Protein: CASSLTRDYEQYF. The entire variable domain, with the rest obtained from reference TRBV7-2 and TRBJ2-7, is as follows: GAGVSQSPSNKVTEKGKDVELRCDPISGHTALYWYRQSLGQGLEFLIYFQGNSAPDKSGLPSDRFSAERTGGSVSTLTIQRTQQEDSAVYLCASSLTRDYEQYFGPGTRLTVT.

This chain joins TRBV20-1 and TRBJ2-1; D is perhaps TRBD1 or TRBD2 (5 bases each). CDR1 and CDR2 from the germline V gene are DFQATT and SNEGSKA (reference sequence). V lost 4 bases and J lost 9, with 13 bases in between. The CDR3 contains 12 residues. In DNA, the CDR3 is TGCAGTGCTATCGAGGGGCCGGGTGAGCAGTTCTTC. Translated, it gives CSAIEGPGEQFF.

J is TRBJ2-7 and V is TRBV30; unclear D gene. Trimming left V 3 bases short and J 1 base short, with 7 bases between. CDR1 is GTSNPN, CDR2 SVGIG, per germline (reference sequence). This CDR3 comprises 12 residues. DNA for the CDR3: TGTGCCTGGAGCAGACGGTCCTACGAGCAGTACTTC. Its protein product is CAWSRRSYEQYF.

This sequence joins TRBV7-2 and TRBJ2-7; 10 positions match TRBD1. The germline V gene has CDR1 SGHTA and CDR2 FQGNSA. After removal of 3 bases from V and 3 bases from J, the junction contained 14 bases not matched to a gene. There are 18 residues in the CDR3. This CDR3 reads CASSFRSDRGVKNYEQYF. The CDR3 nucleotides read TGTGCCAGCAGCTTTAGGTCGGACAGGGGGGTAAAGAACTACGAGCAGTACTTC.

The V call is TRBV5-1, the J call TRBJ2-7, with D tentatively TRBD2 (5 bases). The V and J ends lost 7 bases and 3 bases respectively, with 11 bases between them. The CDR3 runs 12 residues. Germline V CDR1 and CDR2: SGHRS, YFSETQ. CDR3 protein: CASGGGGYEQYF. The DNA of the CDR3 is TGCGCCAGCGGTGGCGGAGGCTACGAGCAGTACTTC.

The chain links TRBV10-3 to TRBJ1-5; D might be TRBD1 (5 bases). This CDR3 is 14 amino acids long. Germline V CDR1 and CDR2: ENHRY, SYGVKD. V shed 0 bases and J shed 5 bases, with 8 bases lying between them. The CDR3 reads CAISESGGHQPQHF. CDR3 sequence (DNA): TGTGCCATCAGTGAGTCGGGGGGTCATCAGCCCCAGCATTTT.

The rearrangement links TRBV3-1 to TRBJ2-7; D remains ambiguous. V dropped 1 base and J dropped 5 bases, with 6 bases sitting between them. The CDR3 length is 12 residues. Germline CDR1 is LGHDT and CDR2 is YNNKEL (reference sequence). The CDR3 spells CASSQALHEQYF. CDR3 nucleotide sequence: TGTGCCAGCAGCCAAGCTCTCCACGAGCAGTACTTC.

This clonotype was detected a few times. This chain joins TRBV20-1 and TRBJ1-5, with D maybe TRBD1 (6 bases). V was clipped by 7 bases and J by 6 bases, with 16 bases between them. The germline CDR1 and CDR2 sequences are DFQATT and SNEGSKA (reference sequence). This CDR3 is 13 amino acids long. The CDR3 loop reads CSGDTGLGQPQHF. CDR3 nucleotide sequence: TGCAGTGGTGATACAGGGCTTGGTCAGCCCCAGCATTTT.

The rearrangement links TRBV12-3 or TRBV12-4 to TRBJ2-3; no clear D. The CDR3 runs 15 residues. The V and J ends lost 1 base and 3 bases respectively, with 11 bases between them. CDR3 nucleotides: TGTGCCAGCAGTTTAGGGCAACTTGGAACAGATACGCAGTATTTT. Protein sequence: CASSLGQLGTDTQYF.

This clonotype was counted only a few times. The chain joins TRBV20-1 to TRBJ2-5; no reliable D call. V was clipped by 1 base and J by 4 bases, with 16 bases between them. The CDR3 is 15 residues long. Germline CDR1 and CDR2: DFQATT and SNEGSKA (reference sequence). The CDR3 here is CSARGRRSMGETQYF. DNA for the CDR3: TGCAGTGCTAGAGGCCGTAGGTCCATGGGAGAGACCCAGTACTTC.

The sample holds a few counts of this clonotype. The chain carries TRBV20-1 and TRBJ2-3, with 9 bases identical to TRBD1. Germline lookup yields CDR1 DFQATT and CDR2 SNEGSKA (reference sequence). Trimming removed 4 bases from V and 2 bases from J; junction bases left unmatched: 7. CDR3 length: 15 amino acids. The CDR3 region has the DNA TGCAGTGCTATAGGGGACAGGGAGTTCACAGATACGCAGTATTTT. Amino acid sequence: CSAIGDREFTDTQYF.

In its sample, this clonotype was seen many times. The genes are TRBV12-3 or TRBV12-4 and TRBJ2-1; TRBD1 aligns across 9 bases. After removal of 6 bases from V and 9 bases from J, the junction contained 9 bases not matched to a gene. This CDR3 spans 14 amino acids. The CDR3 DNA sequence: TGTGCCAGCAGCCCAACTACAGGGGGCCGTGAGCAGTTCTTC. Protein product: CASSPTTGGREQFF.

This clonotype occurred many times. This chain joins TRBV4-3 and TRBJ2-3; D remains ambiguous. Trimming took off 0 bases at V and 5 bases at J, with 6 bases between the two ends. Germline-derived CDR1 and CDR2 are LGHNA and YSLEER. This CDR3 is 13 amino acids long. This CDR3 reads CASSQDRVDTQYF. The DNA of the CDR3 is TGCGCCAGCAGCCAAGATCGGGTAGATACGCAGTATTTT.

A few counts support this clonotype. The V call is TRBV5-1, the J call TRBJ2-1, with 10 bases lining up with TRBD2. The V gene's germline CDR1 is SGHRS and CDR2 YFSETQ. The V and J ends lost 4 bases and 0 bases, in that order; junction bases with no gene match: 10. CDR3 size: 18 residues. CDR3 nucleotide sequence: TGCGCCAGCAGCACGGGACTAGCGCCTTTGAGCTCCTACAATGAGCAGTTCTTC. Translated, it gives CASSTGLAPLSSYNEQFF.

This clonotype was found a few times. The chain joins TRBV6-1 to TRBJ1-4; D perhaps matches TRBD1 (6 bases). Germline-derived CDR1 and CDR2 are MNHNS and SASEGT. This CDR3 region has 14 residues. V shed 4 bases and J shed 3 bases, with 9 bases lying between them. CDR3 loop: CASSGGGSNEKLFF. CDR3 in DNA: TGTGCCAGCAGTGGAGGGGGTTCTAATGAAAAACTGTTTTTT.

This sequence joins TRBV27 and TRBJ2-3; no clear D gene. V dropped 4 bases and J dropped 2 bases, with 7 bases sitting between them. This CDR3 is built from 13 residues. The germline CDR1 and CDR2 sequences are MNHEY and SMNVEV (reference sequence). In DNA, the CDR3 is TGTGCCAGCAGTTCAGTAACCACAGATACGCAGTATTTT. Its protein product is CASSSVTTDTQYF.